Below are 13 T cell receptor beta chains sequenced from a single sample in a study of blood T cells in healthy people across ages (dated by TCRdb to between 2015 and 2016). The protocol used for the library was 5' RACE. The run used an Illumina HiSeq 2500. A second PCR of about 7 to 12 cycles was performed with a sample-barcoded 5' primer and a J-beta primer mix. TCRdb passed the public sequencing reads through fastp at Q25 and MiXCR, retaining productive beta sequences. CDR3 protein sequences are deduplicated, and each keeps its most common genes and DNA. In this sample the table shows 750,000 to 950,000 distinct CDR3 sequences, about 28% of which occur a single time. The leading ten clones occupy 10% of the sample. This sample also appeared in a second study, on T cells of mothers and their children.

The sequencing input was blood. The receptor set was obtained from a middle-aged woman in good health.

A few counts support this clonotype. The V call is TRBV7-2, the J call TRBJ2-3; 9 bases fit TRBD2. Germline V CDR1 and CDR2: SGHTA, FQGNSA. The CDR3 loop spans 18 amino acids. J lost 4 bases, V lost 1 base, and 12 bases had no gene match. The DNA of the CDR3 is TGTGCCAGCAGCTTAGACCGCGGGGGGGCCGGTCTTGCAGATACGCAGTATTTT. Protein sequence: CASSLDRGGAGLADTQYF. Full variable domain (outside the CDR3, taken from reference TRBV7-2 and TRBJ2-3): GAGVSQSPSNKVTEKGKDVELRCDPISGHTALYWYRQSLGQGLEFLIYFQGNSAPDKSGLPSDRFSAERTGGSVSTLTIQRTQQEDSAVYLCASSLDRGGAGLADTQYFGPGTRLTVL.

This clonotype was counted ten times or more. This chain links TRBV7-8 with TRBJ1-6; D not certain. Germline V gene sequence: CDR1 SGHVS, CDR2 FQNEAQ. The CDR3 extends over 15 amino acids. V was clipped by 1 base and J by 8 bases, with 12 bases between them. The chain's CDR3 is CASSLGPGIDSPLHF. In DNA, the CDR3 is TGTGCCAGCAGCTTAGGCCCAGGAATAGATTCACCCCTCCACTTT. The full variable domain, rest sourced from reference TRBV7-8 and TRBJ1-6, is GAGVSQSPRYKVAKRGQDVALRCDPISGHVSLFWYQQALGQGPEFLTYFQNEAQLDKSGLPSDRFFAERPEGSVSTLKIQRTQQEDSAVYLCASSLGPGIDSPLHFGNGTRLTVT.

The genes are TRBV2 and TRBJ2-5, with unresolved D. The CDR3 consists of 14 residues. V dropped 3 bases and J dropped 2 bases, with 10 bases sitting between them. Germline V lookup: CDR1 SNHLY, CDR2 FYNNEI. CDR3 sequence reads: CASSDVRVQETQYF. For the CDR3, the DNA is TGTGCCAGCAGTGACGTCCGGGTTCAAGAGACCCAGTACTTC.

This clonotype was recorded many times. The chain carries TRBV4-1 and TRBJ2-7; TRBD2 is a possible D gene (5 bases). CDR3 length equals 16 residues. The V gene's germline CDR1 is MGHRA and CDR2 YSYEKL. The ends were cut back, 1 base at V and 4 bases at J, with 17 bases in the middle. The CDR3 DNA sequence: TGCGCCAGCAGCCAAGGTCGATTCGGGGTACATTACGAGCAGTACTTC. Its translation is CASSQGRFGVHYEQYF.

This clonotype was detected only a few times. The rearrangement joins TRBV29-1 to TRBJ2-3, with a possible D match to TRBD2 (6 bases). This CDR3 has 15 amino acids. CDR1 SQVTM and CDR2 ANQGSEA come from the germline V gene. Trimming took 3 bases from V and 0 from J, leaving 13 bases between them. The CDR3 coding sequence is TGCAGCGTTGATCCCCTAGCGTATAGCACAGATACGCAGTATTTT. Its protein product is CSVDPLAYSTDTQYF.

This clonotype was picked up one time. One end of the junction does not line up with germline, which may come from a read error. This chain links TRBV28 with TRBJ2-3; D ambiguous. The V gene's germline CDR1 is MDHEN and CDR2 SYDVKM. The CDR3 has 13 amino acids. The CDR3 DNA reads TGTGTCAGCAGTTTAGAGAATCCCCTCGCGCAGTATTTT. Its translation is CVSSLENPLAQYF.

The chain is built from TRBV28 and TRBJ1-1; 8 nucleotides agree with TRBD1. V lost 7 bases and J lost 5; bases outside the gene matches: 6. There are 13 residues in the CDR3. Looked up from germline, CDR1 is MDHEN and CDR2 is SYDVKM. The CDR3 region has the DNA TGTGCCAGCACCGTGGACAGGGTGACTGAAGCTTTCTTT. Translation: CASTVDRVTEAFF.

This rearrangement joins TRBV19 to TRBJ1-1; 7 nucleotides match TRBD1. The ends lost 7 bases at V and 1 base at J; junction bases unmatched: 6. Looked up from germline, CDR1 is LNHDA and CDR2 is SQIVND (reference sequence). The CDR3 is 14 amino acids. CDR3 nucleotides: TGTGCCAGTATTGGGACAGAAACGAACACTGAAGCTTTCTTT. This encodes CASIGTETNTEAFF. The variable domain in full, completed from reference TRBV19 and TRBJ1-1, reads DGGITQSPKYLFRKEGQNVTLSCEQNLNHDAMYWYRQDPGQGLRLIYYSQIVNDFQKGDIAEGYSVSREKKESFPLTVTSAQKNPTAFYLCASIGTETNTEAFFGQGTRLTVV.

Ten or more counts support this clonotype. J is TRBJ1-2 and V is TRBV5-1; 9 bases map to TRBD1. Losses at the gene ends were 0 bases for V and 6 bases for J; bases not matched to a gene: 6. The CDR3 spans 15 residues. Germline CDR1 reads SGHRS; CDR2 reads YFSETQ. CDR3 DNA: TGCGCCAGCAGCTTGGCTGGGACAGGGTTCGATGGCTACACCTTC. Encoded protein: CASSLAGTGFDGYTF.

This clonotype was counted between two and nine times. V is TRBV4-1 and J is TRBJ1-2; D unresolved. V was pared by 3 bases and J by 5 bases, with 16 bases between. Germline CDR1 and CDR2: MGHRA and YSYEKL. The CDR3 covers 15 residues. CDR3 bases: TGCGCCAGCAGCCATGGCCCGACACGTAATTATGGCTACACCTTC. This encodes CASSHGPTRNYGYTF.

In its sample, this clonotype was seen a few times. The V and J genes are TRBV20-1 and TRBJ2-1; 8 positions match TRBD1. Germline lookup yields CDR1 DFQATT and CDR2 SNEGSKA (reference sequence). The CDR3 has 14 amino acids. Trimming at V came to 8 bases and at J to 5 bases, leaving 11 bases not matched to a gene. The CDR3 spells CSTTQGQGHNEQFF. The CDR3 bases are TGCAGTACTACGCAAGGACAGGGCCACAATGAGCAGTTCTTC.

The chain has TRBV29-1 and TRBJ2-1; TRBD2 aligns across 7 bases. Germline V gene sequence: CDR1 SQVTM, CDR2 ANQGSEA. V lost 7 bases and J lost 3; bases outside the gene matches: 6. The CDR3 has 13 amino acids. The CDR3 is CSGRREVYNEQFF. In DNA form, the CDR3 reads TGCAGCGGCCGACGGGAGGTCTACAATGAGCAGTTCTTC.

This clonotype was observed a handful of times. The chain has TRBV15 and TRBJ1-2; the D gene is possibly TRBD1 (6 bases). Germline assignment: CDR1 LNHNV and CDR2 YYDKDF (reference sequence). Trimming took 5 bases from V and 8 from J, leaving 18 bases between them. The CDR3 sequence is 14 residues long. CDR3 loop: CATSGGSRGLGYTF. For the CDR3, the DNA is TGTGCCACCAGCGGGGGCTCCCGGGGATTGGGCTACACCTTC.